The clone carrying this T cell receptor beta chain was picked up many times. The target antigen is unknown. Each CDR3 protein is one row after TCRdb ran MiXCR on the reads. The sample includes 200,000 or so distinct CDR3 sequences, around two fifths of them seen just once. CDR1 SGHVS and CDR2 FQNEAQ come from the germline V gene. V lost 1 base and J 5 bases, leaving 27 bases between the germline ends. There are 20 residues in the CDR3. The data were obtained in a study of T cell repertoires in cytomegalovirus infection. Study results and caveats: The cumulative frequency of public TCR beta families identified carriers of CMV plus the relevant HLA.

The sample consisted of CD8+ T cells from cultured PBMCs, taken from culture after CMV antigen stimulation. The rearrangement links TRBV7-8 to TRBJ2-1, with D possibly TRBD2 on 6 matching bases. The receptor was isolated from a human donor in good health (CMV status not recorded). Some clones in this sample may be carry-over from other donors' samples. The CDR3 sequence is CASSLVAALQAYRPNNEQFF. CDR3 in DNA: TGTGCCAGCAGCTTAGTAGCGGCTCTCCAGGCCTACAGGCCAAACAATGAGCAGTTCTTC.